The rows below give T cell receptor beta chains drawn from one sample of a study of shared clonotypes between healthy human individuals. The assay was immunoSEQ multiplex PCR, and TCRdb's table has in-frame clones only and misses some. The table includes about 2.3 million clones, roughly 93% detected once. Specimen: naive CD4+ T cells from PBMCs. Receptors were obtained from a man between 18 and 29 years old in good health. Some clones in this sample may be carry-over from other donors' samples. Each CDR3 is given with its conserved first and last residue. Fields, in order: CDR3 protein, CDR3 DNA, V gene, D gene, clone size, J gene. A D gene is named only where the DNA matches it firmly. Size values are once, few and many counts, or a class for expanded clones, and some rows have none.

CDR3: CASSRGVVRNQPQHF
DNA: TGCGCCAGCAGCCGGGGGGTGGTTCGAAATCAGCCCCAGCATTTT
V: TRBV4-1
D: .
size: .
J: TRBJ1-5

CDR3: CASSMGQSTYEQYF
DNA: TGTGCCAGTAGTATGGGACAGTCAACCTACGAGCAGTACTTC
V: TRBV19
D: TRBD1
size: once
J: TRBJ2-7

CDR3: CAWGTRPLGEQYF
DNA: TGTGCCTGGGGAACTCGTCCCCTTGGCGAGCAGTACTTC
V: TRBV30
D: .
size: .
J: TRBJ2-7

CDR3: CACLAGDRGYGYTF
DNA: TGTGCCTGCCTGGCTGGGGACAGGGGCTATGGCTACACCTTC
V: TRBV30
D: TRBD1
size: .
J: TRBJ1-2

CDR3: CAWSVQVNQPQHF
DNA: TGTGCCTGGAGTGTACAGGTCAATCAGCCCCAGCATTTT
V: TRBV30
D: .
size: few
J: TRBJ1-5

CDR3: CASSLDRTGTDTQYF
DNA: TGTGCCAGCAGTTTAGACCGGACGGGGACAGATACGCAGTATTTT
V: TRBV6-6
D: .
size: .
J: TRBJ2-3

CDR3: CASSTSGTSYEQYF
DNA: TGTGCCAGCAGTACTAGCGGGACCTCCTACGAGCAGTACTTC
V: TRBV6-5
D: TRBD2
size: .
J: TRBJ2-7

CDR3: CASSKVGPAGRTPHEQYF
DNA: TGTGCCAGCAGCAAAGTAGGGCCAGCGGGTAGAACCCCCCACGAGCAGTACTTC
V: TRBV21-1
D: .
size: .
J: TRBJ2-7

CDR3: CASSLGPGVNEKLFF
DNA: TGCGCCAGCAGCTTGGGTCCGGGGGTGAATGAAAAACTGTTTTTT
V: TRBV5-1
D: .
size: .
J: TRBJ1-4

CDR3: CASSYLGRDAEAFF
DNA: TGTGCCAGCAGTTATCTGGGCAGGGACGCTGAAGCTTTCTTT
V: TRBV6-5
D: .
size: once
J: TRBJ1-1

CDR3: CAITRGFVLSYNEQFF
DNA: TGTGCCATCACGAGGGGGTTCGTTCTCTCCTACAATGAGCAGTTCTTC
V: TRBV10-3
D: .
size: .
J: TRBJ2-1

CDR3: CASSKQGLAGELFF
DNA: TGTGCCAGCAGTAAACAGGGGTTGGCCGGGGAGCTGTTTTTT
V: TRBV11-3
D: TRBD1
size: .
J: TRBJ2-2